This passage covers 25 T cell receptor beta chains from one sample sequenced in a study of post-analysis software for immune sequencing data. These receptors are not linked to any known antigen. Whole-study results and caveats: In patients, five or six TRBV segments were more frequent than in controls, with TRBV5-6, TRBV5-1 and TRBV20-1 among them.

Prepared libraries of TCR beta cDNA carried unique molecular identifiers. TCRdb used MiXCR to reprocess the PCR reads, holding one entry per CDR3 protein. The top ten hold approximately 6% of the sample, which has about 540,000 distinct CDR3 sequences, about a third seen once. Sequencing input: blood. The receptors were gathered from a girl aged 2 to 17 with multiple sclerosis.

There are a few counts of this clonotype. The chain links TRBV12-3 or TRBV12-4 to TRBJ2-5; 11 bases are a match to TRBD2. V trimming: 1 base; J trimming: 2 bases; junction bases outside the gene matches: 6. The CDR3 sequence is 17 residues long. The CDR3 sequence: CASSLVSLAGGQETQYF. The DNA of the CDR3 is TGTGCCAGCAGTTTAGTCAGCCTAGCGGGGGGACAAGAGACCCAGTACTTC.

CDR3 in amino acids: CASSYRAGYEQYF. The CDR3 bases are TGTGCCAGCAGTTACCGCGCCGGCTACGAGCAGTACTTC. The V call is TRBV6-5, the J call TRBJ2-7; D gene uncertain. The CDR3 has 13 residues. Trimming removed 2 bases from V and 3 bases from J, with 8 bases in between. Germline V gives CDR1 MNHEY, CDR2 SVGAGI.

This clonotype was detected only a few times. In DNA, the CDR3 is TGCAGTGCTAGGGCGGTGGACGAGCAGTACTTC. Translating it yields CSARAVDEQYF. The gene calls are TRBV20-1 and TRBJ2-7, with D unclear. Germline V gene sequence: CDR1 DFQATT, CDR2 SNEGSKA (reference sequence). Trimming took off 3 bases at V and 5 bases at J, with 8 bases between the two ends. The CDR3 is 11 residues long.

This clonotype was picked up a small number of times. This chain links TRBV10-3 with TRBJ2-5; D is perhaps TRBD1 or TRBD2 (5 bases each). The germline CDR1 and CDR2 sequences are ENHRY and SYGVKD. V gave up 4 bases and J gave up 4 bases, with 10 bases separating them. The CDR3 runs 13 residues. The CDR3 region is CAISAGDGETQYF. The CDR3 DNA reads as TGTGCCATCAGTGCCGGGGACGGAGAGACCCAGTACTTC.

The gene calls are TRBV29-1 and TRBJ2-2, with 15 nucleotides matching TRBD2. Germline V gives CDR1 SQVTM, CDR2 ANQGSEA. The CDR3 runs to 18 residues. The V segment lost 7 bases and the J segment 4 bases; nucleotides outside the gene matches: 13. The CDR3 nucleotides are TGCAGCGCCCGACAAGGACTAGCGGGGGGGCCGGCCACCGGGGAGCTGTTTTTT. Translating gives CSARQGLAGGPATGELFF.

This clonotype came up a few times. The chain is built from TRBV10-3 and TRBJ2-1; 13 positions match TRBD2. Germline trimming cut 6 bases from V and 3 bases from J; bases unmatched to any gene: 8. Germline CDR1 reads ENHRY; CDR2 reads SYGVKD. This CDR3 region has 17 residues. Here the CDR3 DNA reads TGTGCCATCAGCCCGGGACTAGCGGGGAGCTACTACAATGAGCAGTTCTTC. Its protein is CAISPGLAGSYYNEQFF.

The chain carries TRBV6-5 and TRBJ1-5; 7 bases align to TRBD1. Germline V gene sequence: CDR1 MNHEY, CDR2 SVGAGI. This CDR3 comprises 15 residues. Unmatched junction bases numbered 12, after V lost 8 bases and J lost 5 bases. CDR3 in amino acids: CASRQGGWADQPQHF. In DNA, the CDR3 is TGTGCCAGCCGACAGGGAGGTTGGGCCGATCAGCCCCAGCATTTT.

The rearrangement joins TRBV11-2 to TRBJ1-2, with 7 bases matching TRBD1. CDR1 is SGHAT, CDR2 FQNNGV, per germline. V lost 8 bases, J lost 2 bases, and 5 bases stayed unmatched. This CDR3 is 13 amino acids long. Here the CDR3 reads CASRGQLNYGYTF. The CDR3 coding sequence is TGTGCCAGCCGGGGACAGCTAAACTATGGCTACACCTTC.

The V gene is TRBV20-1, the J gene TRBJ2-5; maybe TRBD2 (6 bases). Germline-derived CDR1 and CDR2 are DFQATT and SNEGSKA (reference sequence). Trimming left V 2 bases short and J 2 bases short, with 9 bases between. The CDR3 loop spans 13 amino acids. Here the CDR3 reads CSARMGGQETQYF. In DNA, the CDR3 is TGCAGTGCTAGAATGGGGGGACAAGAGACCCAGTACTTC.

The V and J genes are TRBV7-9 and TRBJ2-3, with no clear D. CDR1 and CDR2 from the germline V gene are SEHNR and FQNEAQ (reference sequence). V was cut by 3 bases and J by 0 bases, with 13 bases left in between. The CDR3 has 16 amino acids. In nucleotides, the CDR3 is TGTGCCAGCAGCTTTACAGCAATAATTAGCACAGATACGCAGTATTTT. Its translation is CASSFTAIISTDTQYF.

V is TRBV5-6 and J is TRBJ2-2; the D is unclear. The ends were cut back, 4 bases at V and 2 bases at J, with 6 bases in the middle. Germline CDR1 SGHDT, CDR2 YYEEEE. CDR3 size: 13 residues. CDR3 sequence reads: CASSGTNTGELFF. The CDR3 DNA follows: TGTGCCAGCAGCGGCACTAACACCGGGGAGCTGTTTTTT.

V usage is TRBV7-8 and J usage is TRBJ1-5; D is possibly TRBD1 (6 bases). Per germline, CDR1 SGHVS and CDR2 FQNEAQ. Deletions cut 4 bases from V and 3 bases from J, with 19 bases between. This CDR3 spans 17 amino acids. CDR3 bases: TGTGCCAGCAGCTCACAACCCTCAGGGGCTGACAATCAGCCCCAGCATTTT. Translating it yields CASSSQPSGADNQPQHF.

In the case of this clonotype: It may be a read error: a sequence one base away is much more abundant. This chain links TRBV29-1 with TRBJ2-7; 10 bases match TRBD1. The CDR3 is 15 residues long. Germline CDR1 reads SQVTM; CDR2 reads ANQGSEA. CDR3 nucleotides: TGCAGCGTTTCCACCCGGGACAGGGGCTCCTACGAGCGGTACTTC. Residues: CSVSTRDRGSYERYF.

This clonotype was found many times. V is TRBV29-1 and J is TRBJ2-7; a possible D gene is TRBD2 (6 bases). The CDR3 covers 11 residues. Deletions cut 5 bases from V and 5 bases from J, with 10 bases between. Germline CDR1 is SQVTM and CDR2 is ANQGSEA. The CDR3 sequence: CSVRGGDEQYF. The CDR3 DNA follows: TGCAGCGTTAGAGGAGGGGACGAGCAGTACTTC.

The chain has TRBV20-1 and TRBJ2-7; 9 nucleotides agree with TRBD2. The assigned J gene may be wrong: the sequence end matches TRBJ2-5 better. This CDR3 has 15 residues. Germline CDR1 reads DFQATT; CDR2 reads SNEGSKA (reference sequence). CDR3 DNA sequence: TGCAGTGCTGGGGGTGGTGCGGGGGGGCAAGAGACCCAGTACTTC. Translating gives CSAGGGAGGQETQYF.

To note about this clonotype: The junction differs from germline at one of its ends, possibly a read error. This rearrangement joins TRBV9 to TRBJ2-3, with TRBD1 as a possible D gene (6 bases). This CDR3 is 16 amino acids long. Per the germline V gene, CDR1 is SGDLS and CDR2 is YYNGEE. The CDR3 is CANSVGQGRRTDTQYF. The CDR3 nucleotides read TGTGCCAACAGCGTAGGCCAGGGGAGAAGGACAGATACGCAGTATTTT.

This clonotype was found a few times. The chain recombines TRBV3-1 with TRBJ2-1, with 10 bases identical to TRBD2. CDR1 LGHDT and CDR2 YNNKEL come from the germline V gene (reference sequence). Trimming removed 0 bases from V and 9 bases from J; junction bases left unmatched: 8. The CDR3 length is 16 residues. Here the CDR3 reads CASSQDRAGGPGEQFF. DNA for the CDR3: TGTGCCAGCAGCCAAGATCGAGCGGGGGGGCCGGGTGAGCAGTTCTTC.

This clonotype occurred a few times. The genes are TRBV7-3 and TRBJ2-7; 8 bases map to TRBD2. The J segment lost 2 bases and the V segment lost 1 base, leaving 4 bases of the junction unmatched. Per the germline V gene, CDR1 is SGHTA and CDR2 is FQGTGA. The CDR3 length is 15 residues. CDR3 sequence (DNA): TGTGCCAGCAGCTTAATGGCGGGGGGAACCTACGAGCAGTACTTC. It translates to CASSLMAGGTYEQYF.

This clonotype was detected only a few times. The V and J genes are TRBV20-1 and TRBJ2-3, with D perhaps TRBD1 (6 bases). The V end was cut by 5 bases, the J end by 0 bases, with 12 bases between. The CDR3 runs 14 residues. The germline gives CDR1 DFQATT, CDR2 SNEGSKA (reference sequence). The CDR3 protein is CSAAGESSTDTQYF. The CDR3 nucleotides are TGCAGTGCTGCAGGGGAATCTAGCACAGATACGCAGTATTTT.

This clonotype was picked up a small number of times. This chain links TRBV24-1 with TRBJ1-1; 7 positions match TRBD1. The V gene's germline CDR1 is KGHDR and CDR2 SFDVKD. This CDR3 contains 12 residues. Unmatched junction bases numbered 6, after V lost 5 bases and J lost 10 bases. The CDR3 reads CATSGLGTAAFF. CDR3 DNA sequence: TGTGCCACCAGTGGTCTAGGGACAGCAGCTTTCTTT.

The V call is TRBV20-1, the J call TRBJ2-7; D gene unclear. Germline V gene lookup returns CDR1 DFQATT and CDR2 SNEGSKA (reference sequence). This CDR3 has 15 amino acids. The V end was cut by 0 bases, the J end by 4 bases, with 16 bases between. The CDR3 DNA reads as TGCAGTGCTAGAGATCCTACTACCTCGCCTTACGAGCAGTACTTC. It is translated as CSARDPTTSPYEQYF.

The table lists this clonotype with a few counts. The rearrangement uses TRBV7-3 and TRBJ1-1; tentative D call: TRBD1 (5 bases). V lost 1 base, J lost 6 bases, and 9 bases lay in between. Germline V gives CDR1 SGHTA, CDR2 FQGTGA. The CDR3 has 13 residues. CDR3 residues: CASSLIGTSEAFF. For the CDR3, the DNA is TGTGCCAGCAGCTTAATCGGGACCTCTGAAGCTTTCTTT.

This clonotype has only a few counts. The V gene is TRBV5-1, the J gene TRBJ2-3; D gene uncertain. The V gene's germline CDR1 is SGHRS and CDR2 YFSETQ. This CDR3 is 13 amino acids long. Trimming removed 0 bases at V and 6 bases at J, with 8 bases between. CDR3 sequence: CASSLVVDDTQYF. CDR3 DNA: TGCGCCAGCAGCTTGGTGGTCGACGATACGCAGTATTTT.

This rearrangement joins TRBV13 to TRBJ1-1; the D gene is possibly TRBD1 (6 bases). The germline gives CDR1 PRHDT, CDR2 FYEKMQ (reference sequence). Trimming took off 5 bases at V and 6 bases at J, with 13 bases between the two ends. This CDR3 is 13 amino acids long. CDR3 sequence: CASSRGGDPEAFF. The CDR3 DNA reads TGTGCCAGCAGCAGAGGGGGGGACCCTGAAGCTTTCTTT.

The J gene is TRBJ2-7, the V gene TRBV5-5, with 7 bases lining up with TRBD1. CDR1 is SGHKS, CDR2 YYEKEE, per germline (reference sequence). CDR3 length: 15 residues. With V trimmed by 3 bases and J by 7 bases, 13 bases remained unmatched. The DNA of the CDR3 is TGTGCCAGCAGCTACGCAGGGGGATACTACAATGAGCAGTACTTC. This translates into CASSYAGGYYNEQYF. The complete variable domain, with remaining parts taken from reference TRBV5-5 and TRBJ2-7, reads DAGVTQSPTHLIKTRGQQVTLRCSPISGHKSVSWYQQVLGQGPQFIFQYYEKEERGRGNFPDRFSARQFPNYSSELNVNALLLGDSALYLCASSYAGGYYNEQYFGPGTRLTVT.